This T cell receptor beta chain was recovered during a study of blood T cell repertoires in COVID-19 (dated by TCRdb to about 2020). Regarding the complete study: Samples from collaborators originated in the United States, Italy and Spain and spanned both the acute and convalescent phases of COVID-19. The prospective study material was composed of cDNA or gDNA derived from T cells, B-cell-depleted T cells, or PBMCs. The dataset comprised deeply sampled blood TCRbeta repertoires from subjects exposed to, actively infected with, or recovered from COVID-19. A freely available public database, intended as a resource for researchers studying the immune response to SARS-CoV-2, is where the repertoires were released. The samples were drawn from the first 160 participants of the ongoing ImmuneRACE study and from over 950 subjects provided by 6 global collaborators. Sample metadata almost always included a de-identified subject ID, COVID-19 status, age in years and sex. Where available, HLA class I and class II types were obtained from metadata supplied by the sample provider rather than from assay-based typing.

General study outcomes and caveats: How much clinical and demographic metadata was included differed by source and by participant, and the metadata was provided uncurated.

In Seattle, one collaborating source enrolled patients while the infection was active and tracked those patients longitudinally over the course of disease. Whole blood was collected in K2EDTA tubes by collaborating institutions according to the institutions' own protocols. For TCRbeta analysis, collaborator samples were shipped as frozen whole blood, as isolated PBMCs, or as DNA extracted from either sample type. This clone was picked up one time. The antigen it binds to is not known. One end of the junction varies from germline; a read error may be responsible. The germline V gene encodes CDR1 LNHDA and CDR2 SQIVND (reference sequence). Taken from cysteine to phenylalanine, the CDR3 has 16 residues. The retained sequence is limited to the CDR3, 48 bases, with the frame set at the first base. TCRbeta CDR3 regions were amplified from genomic DNA using the immunoSEQ Assay, a bias-controlled multiplex PCR. In the paper's pipeline: The number of nucleated cells in each sample was estimated from the amplification of reference gene primers within the assay. To quantify the absolute abundance of each unique TCRbeta CDR3 rearrangement, sequence reads were collapsed and filtered. For each sample, productive Simpson clonality was calculated by taking the square root of Simpson's diversity index across productive rearrangements. The clones in this table, taken by TCRdb from immuneACCESS, are in-frame only. Not every clone is retained; where verified, under half of the shortfall comes from an unresolved V gene, and the cause of the rest is unknown. The DNA was the basis for D and trimming; V, J and clone size are from that table. The sample yields some 200,000 clones; around 85% were counted once. The ten top clones hold more than 2% of the sample.

The TCR was taken from a woman between 65 and 79 years old with COVID-19, enrolled during active disease. The sample was peripheral blood. The chain links TRBV19 with TRBJ1-5; the junction holds 7 bases that match TRBD1. The CDR3 has the sequence CASGITWTGRDQPQHF. The sequenced DNA: TGTGCCAGTGGTATAACCTGGACAGGCCGGGATCAGCCCCAGCATTTT.